This TCR beta chain appears in the sequencing data of a study of long-term antiretroviral therapy in people with HIV. Survey level was the resolution at which the v3.0 immunoSEQ assay ran. Samples were sequenced targeting 40,000-50,000 T-cell genomes each. Clones were sequenced by immunoSEQ multiplex PCR, and TCRdb holds only the in-frame ones, with some missing. Here the sample spans more than 35,000 clones, 70% to 90% being singletons. Study-level results: Across all time points, the repertoire was dominated by clones that expanded before ART. Blood obtained between the mid-2000s and the late 2010s may reflect older ART regimens.

Every HIV-positive participant received treatment in the United States. Germline values: CDR1 SGHTA, CDR2 FQGNSA. Trimming removed 0 bases from V and 3 bases from J, with 14 bases in between. The CDR3 spans 16 residues. Details on this clone: Antigen unknown.

The material sequenced was unsorted PBMCs, taken 2.2 years after starting antiretroviral therapy. V is TRBV7-2 and J is TRBJ1-1; the D gene is possibly TRBD1 (5 bases). The TCR comes from a man aged 18 to 30 with HIV. This CDR3 is CASSLALGGEDTEAFF. The CDR3 DNA follows: TGTGCCAGCAGCTTAGCGCTTGGAGGGGAGGACACTGAAGCTTTCTTT. Full variable domain (rest looked up from reference TRBV7-2 and TRBJ1-1): GAGVSQSPSNKVTEKGKDVELRCDPISGHTALYWYRQSLGQGLEFLIYFQGNSAPDKSGLPSDRFSAERTGGSVSTLTIQRTQQEDSAVYLCASSLALGGEDTEAFFGQGTRLTVV.